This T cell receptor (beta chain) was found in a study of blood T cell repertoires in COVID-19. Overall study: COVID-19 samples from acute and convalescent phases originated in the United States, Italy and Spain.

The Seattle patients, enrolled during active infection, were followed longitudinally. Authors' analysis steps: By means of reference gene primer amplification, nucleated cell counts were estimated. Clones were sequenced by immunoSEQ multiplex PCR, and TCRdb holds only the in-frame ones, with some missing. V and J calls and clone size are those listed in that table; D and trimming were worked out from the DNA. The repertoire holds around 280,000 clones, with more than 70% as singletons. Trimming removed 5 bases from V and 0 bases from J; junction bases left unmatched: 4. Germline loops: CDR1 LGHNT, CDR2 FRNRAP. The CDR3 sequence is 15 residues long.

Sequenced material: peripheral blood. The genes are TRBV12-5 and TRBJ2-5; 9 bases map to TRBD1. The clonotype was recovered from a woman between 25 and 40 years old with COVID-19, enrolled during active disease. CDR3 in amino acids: CASGVGTGNQETQYF. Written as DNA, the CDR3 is TGTGCTAGTGGTGTCGGGACAGGGAACCAAGAGACCCAGTACTTC.